These 7 T cell receptor beta chains came from one sample sequenced in a study of OX40 agonist ivuxolimab in advanced cancers. Sequenced by immunoSEQ multiplex PCR; TCRdb stores in-frame clones only, minus some. The table shows 35,000 to 50,000 clones, with approximately 80% occurring only once. The source was CD4+ or CD8+ T cells sorted from blood, collected in a trial of the OX40 agonist ivuxolimab. These receptors were taken from an adult with an advanced solid tumor such as melanoma, head and neck, liver or kidney cancer.

The rearrangement links TRBV7-9 to TRBJ2-1; TRBD1 is a possible D gene (5 bases). Germline V CDR1 and CDR2: SEHNR, FQNEAQ (reference sequence). V lost 8 bases and J lost 7, with 12 bases in between. The CDR3 extends over 12 amino acids. The CDR3 spells CASGNQGNEQFF. The CDR3 region has the DNA TGTGCCAGCGGGAATCAGGGTAATGAGCAGTTCTTC.

This rearrangement joins TRBV11-3 to TRBJ2-5; the match to TRBD2 covers 8 bases. This CDR3 contains 13 residues. Germline CDR1 and CDR2: SGHNT and YENEEA. J gave up 7 bases and V 7 bases, and 8 bases lay outside the gene matches. CDR3 bases: TGTGCCAGCACCCCGACTAGCGAGGGGACCCAGTACTTC. Translating gives CASTPTSEGTQYF. Complete variable domain (other parts from reference TRBV11-3 and TRBJ2-5): EAGVVQSPRYKIIEKKQPVAFWCNPISGHNTLYWYLQNLGQGPELLIRYENEEAVDDSQLPKDRFSAERLKGVDSTLKIQPAELGDSAVYLCASTPTSEGTQYFGPGTRLLVL.

The CDR3 protein is CASSLGGFRAYNEQFF. Here the CDR3 DNA reads TGTGCCAGCAGCTTGGGAGGTTTTCGAGCCTACAATGAGCAGTTCTTC. The J gene is TRBJ2-1, the V gene TRBV5-4; D call uncertain. V was clipped by 0 bases and J by 2 bases, with 12 bases between them. Germline CDR1 reads SGHNT; CDR2 reads YYREEE (reference sequence). CDR3 length: 16 amino acids.

This chain connects TRBV2 to TRBJ1-6; 9 bases align to TRBD1. V shed 9 bases and J 7 bases; nucleotides not matched to a gene: 7. The CDR3 is 14 residues long. Germline V gene data show CDR1 as SNHLY and CDR2 as FYNNEI. The DNA for the CDR3 is TGTGCCAGTCTAGGGGACAGGGCAAATTCACCCCTCCACTTT. It encodes CASLGDRANSPLHF.

The J gene is TRBJ1-5, the V gene TRBV27, with 8 bases that match TRBD1. The CDR3 has 14 amino acids. Per the germline V gene, CDR1 is MNHEY and CDR2 is SMNVEV (reference sequence). Losses at the gene ends were 4 bases for V and 4 bases for J; bases not matched to a gene: 3. The CDR3 DNA follows: TGTGCCAGCAGTTATCAGGGGGCTAATCAGCCCCAGCATTTT. Translated: CASSYQGANQPQHF.

V usage is TRBV5-3 and J usage is TRBJ2-1; D is possibly TRBD1 (6 bases). TRBV5-3 has ORF status, its function being uncertain. The CDR3 has 13 amino acids. The germline V and J ends were trimmed by 0 bases and 5 bases, with 6 bases remaining between them. This CDR3 reads CARSLGQDNEQFF. The CDR3 DNA is TGTGCCAGAAGCTTGGGACAGGACAATGAGCAGTTCTTC.

This sequence joins TRBV6-4 and TRBJ2-3, with 7 bases matching TRBD2. The junction had 12 bases not matched to a gene; V was cut back by 6 bases and J by 6 bases. CDR3 length: 15 amino acids. Germline CDR1 and CDR2: MRHNA and SNTAGT. The CDR3 sequence: CASSLGGRARDTQYF. In DNA, the CDR3 is TGTGCCAGCAGCCTGGGAGGGAGGGCCAGGGATACGCAGTATTTT.